The 18 T cell receptor beta chains below come from one sample, sequenced in a study of blood T cells in healthy people across ages. PCR was performed a second time for roughly 6 to 12 cycles using a sample-barcoded 5' primer and a J-beta primer mix. TCRdb passed the 5' RACE reads through MiXCR, listing each CDR3 protein once. The table records about 570,000 distinct CDR3 sequences, 27% of them present only once. Sequencing was done on a sample of blood. These TCRs come from an older woman in good health.

This clonotype was observed a handful of times. V and J are TRBV4-1 and TRBJ2-7; the D is unclear. This CDR3 is built from 15 residues. From germline, CDR1 is MGHRA and CDR2 YSYEKL. V gave up 0 bases and J gave up 2 bases, with 11 bases separating them. The CDR3 nucleotides are TGCGCCAGCAGCCAAGAAATCACATTTACCTACGAGCAGTACTTC. It encodes CASSQEITFTYEQYF.

This clonotype appeared once. The chain combines TRBV7-3 with TRBJ2-7, with D maybe TRBD2 (5 bases). This CDR3 has 13 amino acids. Germline CDR1 and CDR2: SGHTA and FQGTGA. The V and J ends lost 5 bases and 6 bases respectively, with 14 bases between them. As DNA, the CDR3 is TGTGCCAGCAGCCCGGACTCTTTGCTCGAGCAGTACTTC. It translates to CASSPDSLLEQYF.

This chain uses TRBV5-1 with TRBJ2-7, with a possible D match to TRBD2 (5 bases). The DNA matches TRBJ2-5 better at its end, which makes the J call doubtful. This CDR3 comprises 18 residues. The germline V gene has CDR1 SGHRS and CDR2 YFSETQ. The CDR3 here is CASSWRPVAEDSKETQYF. In nucleotides, the CDR3 is TGCGCCAGCAGCTGGAGGCCAGTGGCAGAGGATTCGAAAGAGACCCAGTACTTC.

This clonotype was counted many times. The CDR3 here is CSVDGGPSTDTQYF. In nucleotides, the CDR3 is TGCAGCGTTGATGGCGGTCCCAGCACAGATACGCAGTATTTT. The chain employs TRBV29-1 and TRBJ2-3; D gene unclear. The V end lost 3 bases, the J end lost 0 bases, and 10 bases lay between the germline ends. The CDR3 is 14 amino acids. Germline V lookup: CDR1 SQVTM, CDR2 ANQGSEA.

This clonotype showed up just a few times. This chain connects TRBV20-1 to TRBJ1-5, with D possibly matching TRBD1 (6 bases). The CDR3 spans 15 residues. Deletions cut 4 bases from V and 0 bases from J, with 13 bases between. The germline CDR1 and CDR2 sequences are DFQATT and SNEGSKA (reference sequence). CDR3 region: CSATGQKYSNQPQHF. The CDR3 DNA reads as TGCAGTGCTACTGGACAGAAGTATAGCAATCAGCCCCAGCATTTT.

This sequence joins TRBV2 and TRBJ2-7; D gene unclear. The germline V gene has CDR1 SNHLY and CDR2 FYNNEI. The CDR3 is 12 residues long. The V end was cut by 7 bases, the J end by 4 bases, with 11 bases between. The DNA for the CDR3 is TGTGCCAGCAAAATCGGAGAATACGAGCAGTACTTC. Translation gives CASKIGEYEQYF.

The V gene is TRBV20-1, the J gene TRBJ2-4; either TRBD1 or TRBD2 may fit D (6 bases each). The germline V gene has CDR1 DFQATT and CDR2 SNEGSKA (reference sequence). The CDR3 is 14 amino acids. The germline V and J ends were trimmed by 6 bases and 4 bases, with 16 bases remaining between them. The CDR3 reads CSARGAGAKNIQYF. The CDR3 DNA is TGCAGTGCAAGGGGGGCTGGGGCTAAAAACATTCAGTACTTC.

This clonotype was seen more than once but under ten times. The chain uses TRBV28 and TRBJ2-7, with TRBD1 matching over 9 bases. Looked up from germline, CDR1 is MDHEN and CDR2 is SYDVKM. V was clipped by 1 base and J by 4 bases; unmatched bases: 8. CDR3 length equals 16 residues. CDR3 DNA sequence: TGTGCCAGCAGTTTATCCACAGGGGGCGTTGGGTACGAGCAGTACTTC. This translates into CASSLSTGGVGYEQYF.

The chain carries TRBV20-1 and TRBJ2-1, with 8 bases that match TRBD1. Per germline, CDR1 DFQATT and CDR2 SNEGSKA (reference sequence). This CDR3 is built from 17 residues. The V and J ends lost 0 bases and 2 bases, in that order; junction bases with no gene match: 9. For the CDR3, the DNA is TGCAGTGCTAGAGACGCCCGACAGGGGTACCCCTACAATGAGCAGTTCTTC. It yields the protein CSARDARQGYPYNEQFF.

Only one count was recorded for this clonotype. The chain has TRBV20-1 and TRBJ1-4; perhaps TRBD1 as D (6 bases). In germline, CDR1 is DFQATT, CDR2 SNEGSKA (reference sequence). Trimming left V 1 base short and J 3 bases short, with 15 bases between. This CDR3 has 16 amino acids. Written as DNA, the CDR3 is TGCAGTGCTAGAGCCACAGGGAGTTATGCTAATGAAAAACTGTTTTTT. It specifies CSARATGSYANEKLFF.

V is TRBV12-3 or TRBV12-4 and J is TRBJ1-1; D remains unclear. V was clipped by 5 bases and J by 1 base, with 8 bases between them. The CDR3 has 13 residues. CDR3 in amino acids: CASSPEENTEAFF. The CDR3 DNA reads TGTGCCAGCAGTCCCGAGGAGAACACTGAAGCTTTCTTT.

This chain connects TRBV6-5 to TRBJ1-2; D remains ambiguous. This CDR3 region has 14 residues. V lost 8 bases to trimming and J lost 0 bases, with 13 bases between them. The germline CDR1 and CDR2 sequences are MNHEY and SVGAGI. The CDR3 region is CASHRTPSNYGYTF. The CDR3 nucleotides read TGTGCCAGCCACCGGACGCCCTCTAACTATGGCTACACCTTC.

This clonotype occurred a few times. This chain joins TRBV3-1 and TRBJ2-7; D unclear. Trimming left V 0 bases short and J 1 base short, with 13 bases between. This CDR3 spans 16 amino acids. Germline loops: CDR1 LGHDT, CDR2 YNNKEL (reference sequence). The CDR3 region has the DNA TGTGCCAGCAGCCAAGATTTACGGGCCGATTCCTACGAGCAGTACTTC. It translates to CASSQDLRADSYEQYF.

The chain recombines TRBV5-1 with TRBJ2-7, with 8 bases identical to TRBD1. Looked up from germline, CDR1 is SGHRS and CDR2 is YFSETQ. V shed 4 bases, J shed 5 bases, and the junction held 11 bases outside the gene matches. The CDR3 is made up of 15 amino acids. CDR3 nucleotides: TGCGCCAGCAGCCCGGGACGGACAGGGTTGGACGAGCAGTACTTC. It translates to CASSPGRTGLDEQYF.

CDR3 DNA: TGTGCCAGCAGGGCAGCACCCCAGCTCGAGCAGTACTTC. Its translation: CASRAAPQLEQYF. This rearrangement joins TRBV2 to TRBJ2-7; D remains ambiguous. The CDR3 totals 13 residues. The germline V and J ends were trimmed by 6 bases and 6 bases, with 15 bases remaining between them. Germline-derived CDR1 and CDR2 are SNHLY and FYNNEI. The full variable domain, with the rest looked up from reference TRBV2 and TRBJ2-7, is EPEVTQTPSHQVTQMGQEVILRCVPISNHLYFYWYRQILGQKVEFLVSFYNNEISEKSEIFDDQFSVERPDGSNFTLKIRSTKLEDSAMYFCASRAAPQLEQYFGPGTRLTVT.

A word on this clonotype: This clone may be a read error of a much larger clone one base away. V usage is TRBV3-1 and J usage is TRBJ1-2; D perhaps matches TRBD1 (5 bases). V lost 3 bases and J lost 2, with 7 bases in between. In germline, CDR1 is LGHDT, CDR2 YNNKEL (reference sequence). The CDR3 has 13 amino acids. CDR3 residues: CASSHQGNYGYTF. For the CDR3, the DNA is TGTGCCAGCAGCCATCAGGGAAACTATGGCTACACCTTC. Looking up the rest from reference TRBV3-1 and TRBJ1-2 gives the full variable domain: DTAVSQTPKYLVTQMGNDKSIKCEQNLGHDTMYWYKQDSKKFLKIMFSYNNKELIINETVPNRFSPKSPDKAHLNLHINSLELGDSAVYFCASSHQGNYGYTFGSGTRLTVV.

This clonotype was counted a few times. The J gene is TRBJ1-3, the V gene TRBV4-3; D perhaps matches TRBD1 (5 bases). Trimming cost V 0 bases and J 0 bases, with 12 bases left between them. The germline CDR1 and CDR2 sequences are LGHNA and YSLEER. The CDR3 runs 17 residues. CDR3 sequence (DNA): TGCGCCAGCAGCCAAGATCCTCCAGGGCCCTCTGGAAACACCATATATTTT. This encodes CASSQDPPGPSGNTIYF.

The rearrangement links TRBV7-2 to TRBJ2-5; D remains ambiguous. The germline gives CDR1 SGHTA, CDR2 FQGNSA. The V gene lost 2 bases and the J gene lost 5 bases, with 15 bases spanning the gap. The CDR3 totals 15 residues. The CDR3 coding sequence is TGTGCCAGCAGCTTAAGAGGCCCCATAATGGAGACCCAGTACTTC. Amino acid sequence: CASSLRGPIMETQYF.